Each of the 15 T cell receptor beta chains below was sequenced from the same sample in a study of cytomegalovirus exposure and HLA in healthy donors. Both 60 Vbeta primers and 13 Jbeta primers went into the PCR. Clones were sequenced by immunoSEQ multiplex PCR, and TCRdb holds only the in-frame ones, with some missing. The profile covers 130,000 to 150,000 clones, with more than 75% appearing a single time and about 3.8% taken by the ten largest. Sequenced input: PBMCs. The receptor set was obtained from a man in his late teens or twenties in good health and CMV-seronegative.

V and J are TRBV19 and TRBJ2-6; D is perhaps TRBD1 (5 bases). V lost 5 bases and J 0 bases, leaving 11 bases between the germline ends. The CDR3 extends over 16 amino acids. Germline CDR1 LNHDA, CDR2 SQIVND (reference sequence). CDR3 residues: CASSPLQGSGANVLTF. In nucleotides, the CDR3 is TGTGCCAGTAGTCCCCTCCAGGGCTCTGGGGCCAACGTCCTGACTTTC.

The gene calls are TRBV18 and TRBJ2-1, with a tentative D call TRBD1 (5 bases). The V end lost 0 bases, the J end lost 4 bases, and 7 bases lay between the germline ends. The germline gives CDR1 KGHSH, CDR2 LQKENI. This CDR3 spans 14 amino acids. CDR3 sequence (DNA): TGTGCCAGCTCACCACCGACAGAATACAATGAGCAGTTCTTC. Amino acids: CASSPPTEYNEQFF.

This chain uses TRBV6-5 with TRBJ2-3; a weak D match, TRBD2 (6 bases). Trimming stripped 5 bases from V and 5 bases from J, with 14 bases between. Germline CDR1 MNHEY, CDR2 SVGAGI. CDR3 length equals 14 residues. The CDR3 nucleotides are TGTGCCAGCAGTGAAAGACTAGTTCGAGATACGCAGTATTTT. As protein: CASSERLVRDTQYF.

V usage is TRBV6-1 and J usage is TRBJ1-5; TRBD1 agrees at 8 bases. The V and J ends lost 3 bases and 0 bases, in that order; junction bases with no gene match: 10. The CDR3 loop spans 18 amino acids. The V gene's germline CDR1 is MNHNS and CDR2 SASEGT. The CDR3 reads CASSDGQGEVNSNQPQHF. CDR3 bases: TGTGCCAGCAGTGACGGACAGGGAGAAGTTAATAGCAATCAGCCCCAGCATTTT.

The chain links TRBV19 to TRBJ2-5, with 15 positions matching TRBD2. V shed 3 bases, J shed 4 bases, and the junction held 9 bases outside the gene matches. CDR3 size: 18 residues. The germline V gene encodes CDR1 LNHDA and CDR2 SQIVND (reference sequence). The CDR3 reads CASSIRGLAGGRRETQYF. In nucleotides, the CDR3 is TGTGCCAGTAGTATCCGTGGACTAGCGGGAGGGCGGAGAGAGACCCAGTACTTC.

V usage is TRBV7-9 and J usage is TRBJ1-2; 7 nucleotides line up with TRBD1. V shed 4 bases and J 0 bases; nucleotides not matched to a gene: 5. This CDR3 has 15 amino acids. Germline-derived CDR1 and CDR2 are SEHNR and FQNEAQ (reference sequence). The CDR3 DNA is TGTGCCAGCAGCTATGGGGACAGTCCTAACTATGGCTACACCTTC. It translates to CASSYGDSPNYGYTF.

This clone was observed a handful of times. CDR3: CASSPGGSLYEQYF. CDR3 sequence (DNA): TGTGCCAGCAGCCCAGGGGGCTCCCTCTACGAGCAGTACTTC. This chain joins TRBV6-1 and TRBJ2-7, with 8 bases that match TRBD1. J lost 3 bases, V lost 6 bases, and 7 bases had no gene match. The CDR3 consists of 14 residues. The germline gives CDR1 MNHNS, CDR2 SASEGT.

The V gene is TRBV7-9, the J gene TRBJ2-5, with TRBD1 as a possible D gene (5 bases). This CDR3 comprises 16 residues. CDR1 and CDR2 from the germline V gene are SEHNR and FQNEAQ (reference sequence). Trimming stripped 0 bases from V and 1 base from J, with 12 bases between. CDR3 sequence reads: CASSLALQGSQETQYF. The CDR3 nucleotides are TGTGCCAGCAGCTTAGCGCTCCAGGGCTCCCAAGAGACCCAGTACTTC.

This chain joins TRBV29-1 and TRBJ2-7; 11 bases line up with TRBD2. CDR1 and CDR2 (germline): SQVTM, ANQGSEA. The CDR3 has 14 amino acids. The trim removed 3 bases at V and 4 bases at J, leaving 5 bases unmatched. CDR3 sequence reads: CSVELAGGLYEQYF. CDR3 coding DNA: TGCAGCGTTGAGCTAGCGGGGGGCTTATACGAGCAGTACTTC.

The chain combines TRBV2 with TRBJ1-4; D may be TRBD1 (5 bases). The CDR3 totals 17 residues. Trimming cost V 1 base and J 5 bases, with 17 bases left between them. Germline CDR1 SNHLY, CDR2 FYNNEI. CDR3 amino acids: CASSEGLFRAGNEKLFF. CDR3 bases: TGTGCCAGCAGTGAAGGTTTGTTCAGGGCTGGGAATGAAAAACTGTTTTTT. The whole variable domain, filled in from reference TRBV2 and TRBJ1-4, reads EPEVTQTPSHQVTQMGQEVILRCVPISNHLYFYWYRQILGQKVEFLVSFYNNEISEKSEIFDDQFSVERPDGSNFTLKIRSTKLEDSAMYFCASSEGLFRAGNEKLFFGSGTQLSVL.

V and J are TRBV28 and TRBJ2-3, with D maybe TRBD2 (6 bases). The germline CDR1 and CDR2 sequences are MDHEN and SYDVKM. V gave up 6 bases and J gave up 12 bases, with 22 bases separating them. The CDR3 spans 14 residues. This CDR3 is CASSPGLATNPQYF. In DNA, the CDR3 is TGTGCCAGCAGCCCGGGACTTGCTACAAATCCCCAGTATTTT.

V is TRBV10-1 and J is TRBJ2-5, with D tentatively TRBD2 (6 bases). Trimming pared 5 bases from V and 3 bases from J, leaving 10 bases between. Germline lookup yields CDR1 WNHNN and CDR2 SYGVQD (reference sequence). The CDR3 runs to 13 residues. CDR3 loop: CASSPGLKETQYF. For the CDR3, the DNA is TGCGCCAGCAGTCCCGGACTAAAAGAGACCCAGTACTTC.

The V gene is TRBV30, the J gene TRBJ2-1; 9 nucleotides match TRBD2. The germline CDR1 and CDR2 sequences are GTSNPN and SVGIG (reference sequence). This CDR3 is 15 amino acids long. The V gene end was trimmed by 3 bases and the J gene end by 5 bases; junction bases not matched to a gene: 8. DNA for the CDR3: TGTGCCTGGAGACTCCTTGAGCGGGGGGACAATGAGCAGTTCTTC. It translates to CAWRLLERGDNEQFF.

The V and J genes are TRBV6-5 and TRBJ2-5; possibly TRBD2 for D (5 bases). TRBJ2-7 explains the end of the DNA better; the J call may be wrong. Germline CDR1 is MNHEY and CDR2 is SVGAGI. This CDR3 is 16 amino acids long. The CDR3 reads CASSYSLWTFRYEQYF. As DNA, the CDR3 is TGTGCCAGCAGTTACTCGCTTTGGACTTTTCGTTACGAGCAGTACTTC.

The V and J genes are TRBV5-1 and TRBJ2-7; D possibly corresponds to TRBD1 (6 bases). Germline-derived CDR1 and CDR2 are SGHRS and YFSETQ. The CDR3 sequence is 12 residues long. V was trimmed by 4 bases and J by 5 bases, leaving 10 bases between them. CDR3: CASSLQGDEQYF. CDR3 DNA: TGCGCCAGCAGCCTACAGGGTGACGAGCAGTACTTC.